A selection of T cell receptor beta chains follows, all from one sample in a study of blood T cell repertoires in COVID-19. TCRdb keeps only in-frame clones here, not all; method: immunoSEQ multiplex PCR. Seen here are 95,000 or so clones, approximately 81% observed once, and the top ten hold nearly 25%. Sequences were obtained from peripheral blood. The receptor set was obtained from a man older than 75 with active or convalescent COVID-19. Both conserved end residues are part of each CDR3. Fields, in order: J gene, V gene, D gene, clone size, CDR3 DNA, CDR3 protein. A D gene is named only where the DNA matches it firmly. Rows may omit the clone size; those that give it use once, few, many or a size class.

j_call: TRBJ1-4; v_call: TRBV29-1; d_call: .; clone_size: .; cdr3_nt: TGCAGCGTTGTCTGGGGCGGCGATGAAAAACTGTTTTTT; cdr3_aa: CSVVWGGDEKLFF
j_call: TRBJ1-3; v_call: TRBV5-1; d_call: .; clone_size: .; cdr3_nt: TGCGCCAGCAGCGCCTGGCCCTCAAGCTCTGGAAACACCATATATTTT; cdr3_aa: CASSAWPSSSGNTIYF
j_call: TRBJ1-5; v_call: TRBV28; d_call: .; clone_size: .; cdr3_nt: TGTGCCAGCAGTTTGGGGCAGTTCAATCAGCCCCAGCATTTT; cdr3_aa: CASSLGQFNQPQHF
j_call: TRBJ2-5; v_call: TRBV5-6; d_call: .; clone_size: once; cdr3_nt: TGTGCCAGCAGCTTGGGGTCGTGGGCAGAGACCCAGTACTTC; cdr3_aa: CASSLGSWAETQYF
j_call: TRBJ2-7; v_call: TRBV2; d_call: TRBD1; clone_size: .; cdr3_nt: TGTGCCAGCAGGAGGAGAGGGACAGGGCGGGCCGAGCAGTACTTC; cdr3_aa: CASRRRGTGRAEQYF
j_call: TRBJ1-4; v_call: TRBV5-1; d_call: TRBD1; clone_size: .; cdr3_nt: TGCGCCAGCAGCCCTTCGACGACAGGGGGTTTACTAGGAGAAAAACTGTTTTTT; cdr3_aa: CASSPSTTGGLLGEKLFF
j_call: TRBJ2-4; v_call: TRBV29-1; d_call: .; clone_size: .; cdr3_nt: TGCAGCGTTGAGGGCGATCTGGGAAACATTCAGTACTTC; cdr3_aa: CSVEGDLGNIQYF
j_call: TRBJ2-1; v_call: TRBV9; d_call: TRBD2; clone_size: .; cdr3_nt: TGTGCCAGCAGCGGAGGGGCTGGGGTAGCGGGAAACAATGAGCAGTTCTTC; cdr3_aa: CASSGGAGVAGNNEQFF
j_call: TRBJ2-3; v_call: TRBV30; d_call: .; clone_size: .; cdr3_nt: TGTGCCTGGGAGGGGATCACAGATACGCAGTATTTT; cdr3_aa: CAWEGITDTQYF
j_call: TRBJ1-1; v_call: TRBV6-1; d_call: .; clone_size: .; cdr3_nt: TGTGCCAGCAGTGACAACACGAACACTGAAGCTTTCTTT; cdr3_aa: CASSDNTNTEAFF
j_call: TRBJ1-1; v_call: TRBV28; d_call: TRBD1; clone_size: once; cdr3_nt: TGTGCCAGCAGTCCCCCGTTGGTTCAGGGGGCTAACACTGAAGCTTTCTTT; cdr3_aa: CASSPPLVQGANTEAFF
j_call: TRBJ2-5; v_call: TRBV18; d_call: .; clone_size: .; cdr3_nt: TGTGCCAGCTCACCACCGACGGGCGGGGAGACCCAGTACTTC; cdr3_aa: CASSPPTGGETQYF
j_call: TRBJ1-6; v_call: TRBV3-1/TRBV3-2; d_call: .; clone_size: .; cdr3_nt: TGTGCCAGCAGCACCAAGAGGGCCAATTCACCCCTCCACTTT; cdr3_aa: CASSTKRANSPLHF
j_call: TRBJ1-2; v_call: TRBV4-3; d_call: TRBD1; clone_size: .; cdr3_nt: TGCGCCAGCAGCACTAGACAGGGGATCTATGGCTACACCTTC; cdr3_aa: CASSTRQGIYGYTF
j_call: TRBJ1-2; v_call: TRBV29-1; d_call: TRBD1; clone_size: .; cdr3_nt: TGCAGCGCAGAGAGACAGGGGGGAGACTATGGCTACACCTTC; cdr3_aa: CSAERQGGDYGYTF
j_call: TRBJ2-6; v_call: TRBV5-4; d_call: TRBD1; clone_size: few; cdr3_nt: TGTGCCAGCAGCCCCCCGCGGGGGACAGGGGGCTCTGGGGCCAACGTCCTGACTTTC; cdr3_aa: CASSPPRGTGGSGANVLTF